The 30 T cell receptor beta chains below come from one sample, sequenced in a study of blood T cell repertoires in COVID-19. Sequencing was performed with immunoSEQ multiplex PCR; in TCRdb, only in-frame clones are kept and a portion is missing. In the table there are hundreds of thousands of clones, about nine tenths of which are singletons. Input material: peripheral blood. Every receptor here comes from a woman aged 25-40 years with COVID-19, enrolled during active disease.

The CDR3 reads CASRVQRGAFYGYTF. The CDR3 region has the DNA TGTGCCAGCAGGGTACAGCGGGGGGCTTTCTATGGCTACACCTTC. The V call is TRBV6-5, the J call TRBJ1-2, with D perhaps matching TRBD1 (6 bases). Germline CDR1 and CDR2: MNHEY and SVGAGI. Trimming stripped 6 bases from V and 4 bases from J, with 18 bases between. The CDR3 covers 15 residues.

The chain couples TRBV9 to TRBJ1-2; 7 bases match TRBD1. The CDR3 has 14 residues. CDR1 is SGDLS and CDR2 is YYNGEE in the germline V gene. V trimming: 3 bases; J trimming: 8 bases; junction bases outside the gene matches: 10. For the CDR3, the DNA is TGTGCCAGCAGCGCCTCCAGGACAGGCTGGGGCTACACCTTC. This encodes CASSASRTGWGYTF.

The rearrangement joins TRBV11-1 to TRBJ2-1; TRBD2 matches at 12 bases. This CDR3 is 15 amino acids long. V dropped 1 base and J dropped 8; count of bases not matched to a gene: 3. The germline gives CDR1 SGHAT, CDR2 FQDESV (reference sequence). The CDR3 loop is CASSLVLAGGDEQFF. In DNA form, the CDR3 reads TGTGCCAGCAGCTTAGTCCTAGCGGGAGGGGATGAGCAGTTCTTC.

CDR3 nucleotides: TGTGCCAGCAGCTTAGTAGGGGGTGGCAGGGTAGGCTATGGCTACACCTTC. Translating gives CASSLVGGGRVGYGYTF. The rearrangement joins TRBV11-2 to TRBJ1-2; D possibly corresponds to TRBD1 (6 bases). This CDR3 comprises 17 residues. Germline-derived CDR1 and CDR2 are SGHAT and FQNNGV. V was pared by 1 base and J by 4 bases, with 19 bases between.

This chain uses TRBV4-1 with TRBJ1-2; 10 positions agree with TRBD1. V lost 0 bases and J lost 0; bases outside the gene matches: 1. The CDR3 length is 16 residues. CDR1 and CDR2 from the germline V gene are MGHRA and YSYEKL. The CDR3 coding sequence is TGCGCCAGCAGCCAAGAAGGGACAGGGGCTAACTATGGCTACACCTTC. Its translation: CASSQEGTGANYGYTF.

In DNA, the CDR3 is TGTGCCAGCAGTGATCCGGGCGGGGGCTACACCTTC. Protein sequence: CASSDPGGGYTF. The chain employs TRBV2 and TRBJ1-2; D not resolved. This CDR3 spans 12 amino acids. Germline V CDR1 and CDR2: SNHLY, FYNNEI. Between the trimmed V and J ends, which lost 3 bases and 8 bases, there was a span of 10 bases.

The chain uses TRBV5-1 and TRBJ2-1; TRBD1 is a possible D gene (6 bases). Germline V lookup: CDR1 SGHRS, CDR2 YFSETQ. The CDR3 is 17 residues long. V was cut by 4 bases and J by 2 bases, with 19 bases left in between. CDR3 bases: TGCGCCAGCAGCGTAGCTCCCGAGACAGGACCCTACAATGAGCAGTTCTTC. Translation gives CASSVAPETGPYNEQFF.

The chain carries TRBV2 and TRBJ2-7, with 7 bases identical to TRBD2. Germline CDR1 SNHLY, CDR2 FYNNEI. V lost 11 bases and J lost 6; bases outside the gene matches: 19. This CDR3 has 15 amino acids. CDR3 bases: TGTGCCGGACGGGTCGAGCGCCGAGGCGGGAGCGAGCAGTACTTC. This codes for CAGRVERRGGSEQYF.

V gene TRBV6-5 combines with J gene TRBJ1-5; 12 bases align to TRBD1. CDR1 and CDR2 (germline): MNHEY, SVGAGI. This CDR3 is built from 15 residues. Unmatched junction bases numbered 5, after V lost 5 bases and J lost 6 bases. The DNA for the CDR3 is TGTGCCAGCAGTCTAGGGACAGGGGGCATTCAGCCCCAGCATTTT. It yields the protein CASSLGTGGIQPQHF.

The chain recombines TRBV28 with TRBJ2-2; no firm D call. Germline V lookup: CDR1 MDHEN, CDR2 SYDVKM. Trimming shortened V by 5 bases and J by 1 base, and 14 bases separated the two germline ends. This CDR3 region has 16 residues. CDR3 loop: CASSPGARLNTGELFF. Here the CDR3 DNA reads TGTGCCAGCAGTCCGGGTGCGAGGCTGAACACCGGGGAGCTGTTTTTT.

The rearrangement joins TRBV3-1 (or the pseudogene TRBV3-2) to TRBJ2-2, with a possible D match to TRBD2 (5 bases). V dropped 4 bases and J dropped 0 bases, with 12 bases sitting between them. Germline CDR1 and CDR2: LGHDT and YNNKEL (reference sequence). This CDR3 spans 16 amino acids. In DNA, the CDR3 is TGTGCCAGCAGCCGCGAGAGGGCCCCGAACACCGGGGAGCTGTTTTTT. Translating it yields CASSRERAPNTGELFF.

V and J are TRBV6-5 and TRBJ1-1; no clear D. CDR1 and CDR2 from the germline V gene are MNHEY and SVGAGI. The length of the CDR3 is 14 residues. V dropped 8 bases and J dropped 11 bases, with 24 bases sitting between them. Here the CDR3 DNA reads TGTGCCAGCGGCCAGTTGTCTGGGTTGGGCTGGGCTTTCTTT. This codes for CASGQLSGLGWAFF.

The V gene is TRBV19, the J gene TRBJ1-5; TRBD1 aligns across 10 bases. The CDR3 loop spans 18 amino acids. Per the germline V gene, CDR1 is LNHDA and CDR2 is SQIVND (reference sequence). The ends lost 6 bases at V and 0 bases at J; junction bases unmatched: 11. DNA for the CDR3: TGTGCCAGTAGCCGGGACAGGGGCGCAGGGAATAGCAATCAGCCCCAGCATTTT. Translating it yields CASSRDRGAGNSNQPQHF.

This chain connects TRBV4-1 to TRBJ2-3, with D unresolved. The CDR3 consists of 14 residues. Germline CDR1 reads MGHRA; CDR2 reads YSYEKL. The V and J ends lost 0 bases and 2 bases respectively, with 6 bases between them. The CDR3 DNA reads TGCGCCAGCAGCCAAGAGCGGTACACAGATACGCAGTATTTT. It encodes CASSQERYTDTQYF.

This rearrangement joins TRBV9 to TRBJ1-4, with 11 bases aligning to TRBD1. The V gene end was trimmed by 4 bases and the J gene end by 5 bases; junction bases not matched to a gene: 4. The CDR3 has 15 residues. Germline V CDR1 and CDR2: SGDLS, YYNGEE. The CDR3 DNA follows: TGTGCCAGCAGCCTGGGACAGGGGGAGAATGAAAAACTGTTTTTT. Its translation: CASSLGQGENEKLFF.

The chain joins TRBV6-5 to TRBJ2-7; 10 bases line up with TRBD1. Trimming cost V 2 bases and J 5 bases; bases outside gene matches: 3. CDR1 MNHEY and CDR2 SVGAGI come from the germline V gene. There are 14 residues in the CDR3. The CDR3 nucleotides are TGTGCCAGCAGTTACGGGACAGGGGTCGACGAGCAGTACTTC. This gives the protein CASSYGTGVDEQYF.

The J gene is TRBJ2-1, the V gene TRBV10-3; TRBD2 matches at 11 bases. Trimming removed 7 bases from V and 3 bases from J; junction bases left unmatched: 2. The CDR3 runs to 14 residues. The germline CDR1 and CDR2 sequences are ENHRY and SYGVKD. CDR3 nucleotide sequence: TGTGCCATCAAGGGACTAGCGGTCTACAATGAGCAGTTCTTC. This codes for CAIKGLAVYNEQFF.

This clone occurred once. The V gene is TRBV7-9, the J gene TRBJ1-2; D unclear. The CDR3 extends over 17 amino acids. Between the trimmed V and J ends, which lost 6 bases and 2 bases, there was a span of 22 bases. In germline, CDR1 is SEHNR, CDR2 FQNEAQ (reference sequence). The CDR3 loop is CASSGVSRYPANYGYTF. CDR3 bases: TGTGCCAGCAGTGGAGTGAGTCGATACCCAGCAAACTATGGCTACACCTTC.

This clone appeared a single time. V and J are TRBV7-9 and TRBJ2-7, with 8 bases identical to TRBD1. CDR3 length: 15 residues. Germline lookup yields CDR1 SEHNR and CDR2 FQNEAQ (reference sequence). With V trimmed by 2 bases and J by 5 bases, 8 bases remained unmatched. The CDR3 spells CASSLRGQVADEQYF. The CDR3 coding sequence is TGTGCCAGCAGCTTAAGGGGACAGGTGGCGGACGAGCAGTACTTC. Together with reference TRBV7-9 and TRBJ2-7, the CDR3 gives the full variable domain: DTGVSQNPRHKITKRGQNVTFRCDPISEHNRLYWYRQTLGQGPEFLTYFQNEAQLEKSRLLSDRFSAERPKGSFSTLEIQRTEQGDSAMYLCASSLRGQVADEQYFGPGTRLTVT.

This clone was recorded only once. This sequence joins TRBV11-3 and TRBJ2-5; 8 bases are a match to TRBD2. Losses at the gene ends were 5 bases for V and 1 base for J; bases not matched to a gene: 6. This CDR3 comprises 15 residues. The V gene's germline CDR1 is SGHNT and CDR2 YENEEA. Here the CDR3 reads CASSLSSGSQETQYF. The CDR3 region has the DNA TGTGCCAGCAGCCTATCGAGCGGGAGCCAAGAGACCCAGTACTTC.

The CDR3 sequence: CASSPLQGNHEQYF. DNA of the CDR3: TGTGCCAGCTCACCACTACAGGGAAACCACGAGCAGTACTTC. This chain links TRBV18 with TRBJ2-7, with D perhaps matching TRBD1 (6 bases). The CDR3 has 14 residues. Germline V gene data show CDR1 as KGHSH and CDR2 as LQKENI. V was shortened by 1 base and J by 5 bases, with 12 bases between the two germline ends.

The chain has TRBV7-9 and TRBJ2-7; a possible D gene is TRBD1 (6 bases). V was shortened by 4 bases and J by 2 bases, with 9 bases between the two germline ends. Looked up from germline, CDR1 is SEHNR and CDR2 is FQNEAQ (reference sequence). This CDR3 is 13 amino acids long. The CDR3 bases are TGTGCCAGCAGCTATACAGGGCCCTACGAGCAGTACTTC. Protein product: CASSYTGPYEQYF. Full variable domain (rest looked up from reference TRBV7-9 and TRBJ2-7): DTGVSQNPRHKITKRGQNVTFRCDPISEHNRLYWYRQTLGQGPEFLTYFQNEAQLEKSRLLSDRFSAERPKGSFSTLEIQRTEQGDSAMYLCASSYTGPYEQYFGPGTRLTVT.

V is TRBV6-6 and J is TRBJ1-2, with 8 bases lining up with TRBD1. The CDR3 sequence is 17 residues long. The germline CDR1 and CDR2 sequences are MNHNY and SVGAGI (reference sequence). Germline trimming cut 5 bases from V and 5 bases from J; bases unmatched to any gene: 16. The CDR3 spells CASSPIAGQGAPYGYTF. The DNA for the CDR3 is TGTGCCAGCAGTCCAATCGCCGGACAGGGAGCCCCGTATGGCTACACCTTC.

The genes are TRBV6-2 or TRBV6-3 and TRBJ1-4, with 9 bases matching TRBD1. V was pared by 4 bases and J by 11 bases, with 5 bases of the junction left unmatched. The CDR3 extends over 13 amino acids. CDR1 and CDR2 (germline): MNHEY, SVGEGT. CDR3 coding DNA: TGTGCCAGCAGTTCCGGACAGGGGCGGAAACTGTTTTTT. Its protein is CASSSGQGRKLFF.

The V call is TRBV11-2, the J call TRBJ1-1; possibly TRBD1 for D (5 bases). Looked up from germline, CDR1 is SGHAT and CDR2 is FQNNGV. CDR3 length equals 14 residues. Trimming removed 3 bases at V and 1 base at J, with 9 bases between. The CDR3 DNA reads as TGTGCCAGCAGCTTCTCAGACAGGAACACTGAAGCTTTCTTT. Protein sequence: CASSFSDRNTEAFF.

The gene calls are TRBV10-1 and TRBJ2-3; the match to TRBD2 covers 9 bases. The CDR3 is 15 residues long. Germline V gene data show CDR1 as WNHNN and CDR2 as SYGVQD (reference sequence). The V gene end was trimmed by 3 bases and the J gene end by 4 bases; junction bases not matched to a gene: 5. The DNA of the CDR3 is TGCGCCAGCAGTGAAAAGGGACTAGCATCAGATACGCAGTATTTT. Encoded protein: CASSEKGLASDTQYF.

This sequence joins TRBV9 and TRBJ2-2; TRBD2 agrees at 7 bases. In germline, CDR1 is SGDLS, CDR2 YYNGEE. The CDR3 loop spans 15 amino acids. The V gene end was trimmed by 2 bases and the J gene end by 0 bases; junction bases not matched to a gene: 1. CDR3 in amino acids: CASSVSGANTGELFF. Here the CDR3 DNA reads TGTGCCAGCAGCGTCAGCGGGGCGAACACCGGGGAGCTGTTTTTT.

The CDR3 loop reads CASSGSRTGRHGELFF. The CDR3 DNA is TGTGCCAGCAGTGGGTCCCGGACAGGGCGGCACGGGGAGCTGTTTTTT. The rearrangement uses TRBV7-2 and TRBJ2-2, with 8 bases matching TRBD1. With V trimmed by 6 bases and J by 7 bases, 13 bases remained unmatched. The CDR3 has 16 amino acids. CDR1 and CDR2 (germline): SGHTA, FQGNSA.

This chain's CDR3 is CASSFPGQETQYF. CDR3 nucleotides: TGTGCCAGCAGCTTCCCAGGCCAAGAGACCCAGTACTTC. This chain links TRBV7-9 with TRBJ2-5; D is uncertain. This CDR3 spans 13 amino acids. Germline-derived CDR1 and CDR2 are SEHNR and FQNEAQ (reference sequence). The V gene lost 3 bases and the J gene lost 1 base, with 6 bases spanning the gap.

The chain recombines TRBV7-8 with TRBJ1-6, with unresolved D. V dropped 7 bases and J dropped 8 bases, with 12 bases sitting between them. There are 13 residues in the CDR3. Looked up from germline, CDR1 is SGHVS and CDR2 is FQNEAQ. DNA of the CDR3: TGTGCCAGCACCGGAGCTACTTATTCACCCCTCCACTTT. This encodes CASTGATYSPLHF.